This T cell receptor beta chain emerged from a study of blood T cell repertoires in COVID-19. Assay used: immunoSEQ multiplex PCR; TCRdb lists only in-frame clones, some missing. The sample shows fewer than 250,000 clones, about 85% of them seen only once. Trimming left V 1 base short and J 4 bases short, with 13 bases between. CDR3 length: 15 amino acids. Per germline, CDR1 SNHLY and CDR2 FYNNEI. Sequencing used PBMCs or T cells enriched from blood (not recorded which). This receptor was obtained from a young man who had recovered from COVID-19. The rearrangement joins TRBV2 to TRBJ1-2; possibly TRBD1 for D (5 bases). CDR3 sequence reads: CASSEVVGAAYGYTF. In DNA, the CDR3 is TGTGCCAGCAGTGAAGTAGTAGGGGCGGCCTATGGCTACACCTTC.